This T cell receptor (beta chain) was observed in a study of T-cell reconstitution after alpha-beta-depleted transplantation in children. Germline lookup yields CDR1 SGHKS and CDR2 YYEKEE (reference sequence). V shed 2 bases and J shed 9 bases, with 12 bases lying between them. The CDR3 consists of 12 residues. This clonotype turned up a few times. Researchers prepared the TCRbeta library using unique molecular identifiers, the study reports. TCRdb called the PCR reads again in MiXCR, with one record for every CDR3 protein. The repertoire consists of approximately 640,000 distinct CDR3 sequences, with about 15% occurring once and the leading ten covering approximately 1.1%.

The rearrangement joins TRBV5-5 to TRBJ2-7, with D possibly TRBD1 on 6 matching bases. The source is a human donor who donated a stem cell graft to a child with acute myeloid leukemia. The sequences come from PBMCs from the stem cell graft donor, collected from the stem cell graft. The CDR3 region has the DNA TGTGCCAGCAGCTTCGGGACAAATCGGCAGTACTTC. Residues: CASSFGTNRQYF.